These 25 T cell receptor beta chains share one sample of origin, sequenced in a study of human T cells and chemical hapten exposure. Time point denoted: pre-sensitization, week 0. Regarding treatment: therapeutic diphenylcyclopropenone sensitization with weekly scalp DPC. One entry per CDR3 protein, called by TCRdb with MiXCR from the RACE reads. The data contain some 250,000 distinct CDR3 sequences, 7.5% to 8% of them seen just once; the ten biggest clones take up more than 0.95%. Sequencing was performed on whole blood, taken in connection with sensitization to the hapten diphenylcyclopropenone (DPC). These receptors all come from a man aged 18 to 29 with alopecia areata. Some clones in this sample may be carry-over from other donors' samples.

The V gene is TRBV28, the J gene TRBJ2-7; no clear D gene. CDR1 is MDHEN and CDR2 is SYDVKM in the germline V gene. The CDR3 is made up of 15 amino acids. V was clipped by 6 bases and J by 2 bases, with 17 bases between them. The CDR3 reads CASSLTGLGPYEQYV. CDR3 in DNA: TGTGCCAGCAGCCTGACGGGTCTTGGGCCCTACGAGCAGTACGTC.

There are a few counts of this clonotype. The V and J genes are TRBV5-8 and TRBJ1-1; no clear D gene. There are 13 residues in the CDR3. Germline V gives CDR1 SGHTS, CDR2 YDEGEE. V was cut by 4 bases and J by 1 base, with 8 bases left in between. The CDR3 region has the DNA TGTGCCAGCAGCCTACACCCGAACACTGAAGCTTTCTTT. Its translation: CASSLHPNTEAFF.

Only a few counts were recorded for this clonotype. V usage is TRBV18 and J usage is TRBJ2-3; D gene ambiguous. CDR1 and CDR2 (germline): KGHSH, LQKENI. CDR3 length: 12 residues. Trimming took 6 bases from V and 5 from J, leaving 9 bases between them. The CDR3 spells CASSLVIDTQYF. For the CDR3, the DNA is TGTGCCAGCTCCCTCGTAATAGATACGCAGTATTTT. Variable domain in full (rest from reference TRBV18 and TRBJ2-3): NAGVMQNPRHLVRRRGQEARLRCSPMKGHSHVYWYRQLPEEGLKFMVYLQKENIIDESGMPKERFSAEFPKEGPSILRIQQVVRGDSAAYFCASSLVIDTQYFGPGTRLTVL.

This clonotype has more than one count but fewer than ten. The chain has TRBV7-2 and TRBJ2-2, with D unclear. Trimming stripped 7 bases from V and 1 base from J, with 10 bases between. The CDR3 runs 14 residues. In germline, CDR1 is SGHTA, CDR2 FQGNSA. The CDR3 nucleotides are TGTGCCAGCACATTCACTCGGAACACCGGGGAGCTGTTTTTT. Translation gives CASTFTRNTGELFF.

Here the CDR3 DNA reads TGCAGTGCTAGGTTGGGGGGGTTCTACAATGAGCAGTTCTTC. This codes for CSARLGGFYNEQFF. V and J are TRBV20-1 and TRBJ2-1; 7 nucleotides align to TRBD2. The CDR3 has 14 amino acids. The germline gives CDR1 DFQATT, CDR2 SNEGSKA (reference sequence). Trimming at V came to 3 bases and at J to 3 bases, leaving 5 bases not matched to a gene.

This clonotype was seen only a few times. The chain combines TRBV7-9 with TRBJ2-3; D not resolved. CDR3 size: 17 residues. Trimming pared 1 base from V and 1 base from J, leaving 15 bases between. The germline V gene encodes CDR1 SEHNR and CDR2 FQNEAQ (reference sequence). The CDR3 bases are TGTGCCAGCAGCTTAGGGGCGTCTCCCCCCCGCACAGATACGCAGTATTTT. Protein product: CASSLGASPPRTDTQYF.

This clonotype came up a few times. J is TRBJ2-2 and V is TRBV3-1, with D unresolved. This CDR3 has 15 residues. Germline values: CDR1 LGHDT, CDR2 YNNKEL (reference sequence). V lost 3 bases and J 4 bases, leaving 12 bases between the germline ends. This CDR3 is CASSQPVEATGELFF. The CDR3 nucleotides read TGTGCCAGCAGCCAGCCGGTAGAGGCCACCGGGGAGCTGTTTTTT.

The rearrangement uses TRBV2 and TRBJ2-5; D uncertain. This CDR3 has 13 residues. The germline CDR1 and CDR2 sequences are SNHLY and FYNNEI. V was cut by 9 bases and J by 3 bases, with 14 bases left in between. The CDR3 sequence is CARRATSKETQYF. For the CDR3, the DNA is TGTGCCAGACGGGCGACATCTAAAGAGACCCAGTACTTC.

This clonotype was detected a few times. V gene TRBV7-2 combines with J gene TRBJ1-4; D is ambiguous. This CDR3 has 15 residues. V lost 1 base to trimming and J lost 8 bases, with 14 bases between them. Germline V gene sequence: CDR1 SGHTA, CDR2 FQGNSA. CDR3 nucleotides: TGTGCCAGCAGCTTAGTGTTCGGCTTCGGGGAAAAACTGTTTTTT. Translating it yields CASSLVFGFGEKLFF.

Only a few counts were recorded for this clonotype. The V and J genes are TRBV28 and TRBJ2-7, with D unresolved. Germline CDR1 and CDR2: MDHEN and SYDVKM. V gave up 2 bases and J gave up 1 base, with 12 bases separating them. There are 15 residues in the CDR3. CDR3 nucleotide sequence: TGTGCCAGCAGTTTAGGGTCGGGCTTTTCCTACGAGCAGTACGTC. Translation gives CASSLGSGFSYEQYV.

V usage is TRBV11-2 and J usage is TRBJ2-7, with D uncertain. From germline, CDR1 is SGHAT and CDR2 FQNNGV. This CDR3 has 13 residues. V shed 2 bases and J shed 7 bases, with 12 bases lying between them. CDR3 region: CASSLRQTWEQYF. The CDR3 DNA follows: TGTGCCAGCAGCTTAAGACAAACGTGGGAGCAGTACTTC.

The chain is built from TRBV2 and TRBJ2-1; D remains unclear. In germline, CDR1 is SNHLY, CDR2 FYNNEI. This CDR3 is 16 amino acids long. V lost 5 bases and J 0 bases, leaving 14 bases between the germline ends. The CDR3 region has the DNA TGTGCCAGCAGTAAAATGGCCCGAAGCTCCTACAATGAGCAGTTCTTC. Its protein is CASSKMARSSYNEQFF.

This clonotype was detected only once. One end of the junction is discordant with germline, which a read error may explain. The rearrangement uses TRBV10-2 and TRBJ2-5; 10 bases align to TRBD2. This CDR3 spans 14 amino acids. Germline CDR1 is WSHSY and CDR2 is SAAADI. CDR3 coding DNA: TGCGCCAGCAGCCCTAGCGGGAGCCAAGGGACCCAGTACTTC. Translation gives CASSPSGSQGTQYF.

This clonotype was seen a few times. The chain employs TRBV6-6 and TRBJ2-4; D is uncertain. Trimming cost V 5 bases and J 0 bases, with 20 bases left between them. The CDR3 length is 18 residues. Per the germline V gene, CDR1 is MNHNY and CDR2 is SVGAGI (reference sequence). DNA of the CDR3: TGTGCCAGCAGTCCCCGTGTGGGCTACCGGCTAGCCAAAAACATTCAGTACTTC. Its translation is CASSPRVGYRLAKNIQYF.

This clonotype has just a few counts. The genes are TRBV3-1 and TRBJ1-5; D possibly corresponds to TRBD1 (5 bases). V shed 4 bases and J shed 1 base, with 20 bases lying between them. This CDR3 is 18 amino acids long. Germline loops: CDR1 LGHDT, CDR2 YNNKEL (reference sequence). DNA of the CDR3: TGTGCCAGCAGCCCGCAGGGAACACGCGGTAGGAGCAATCAGCCCCAGCATTTT. Amino acids: CASSPQGTRGRSNQPQHF.

This chain uses TRBV18 with TRBJ1-2; perhaps TRBD1 as D (5 bases). The CDR3 totals 17 residues. Germline-derived CDR1 and CDR2 are KGHSH and LQKENI. Trimming took off 2 bases at V and 0 bases at J, with 16 bases between the two ends. For the CDR3, the DNA is TGTGCCAGCTCACCAGTCCTTCCGGACACTGCTAACTATGGCTACACCTTC. The encoded protein is CASSPVLPDTANYGYTF.

This clonotype appeared a few times. The V and J genes are TRBV6-2 or TRBV6-3 and TRBJ2-7; D gene uncertain. From germline, CDR1 is MNHEY and CDR2 SVGEGT. This CDR3 contains 13 residues. Trimming cost V 2 bases and J 3 bases, with 8 bases left between them. DNA for the CDR3: TGTGCCAGCAGTTACGGCAGTTACTACGAGCAGTACGTC. This translates into CASSYGSYYEQYV.

V gene TRBV6-2 or TRBV6-3 combines with J gene TRBJ1-5, with TRBD1 matching over 9 bases. Unmatched junction bases numbered 12, after V lost 2 bases and J lost 1 base. This CDR3 is built from 19 residues. Germline V gene data show CDR1 as MNHEY and CDR2 as SVGEGT. CDR3 residues: CASSYLNRGLTFSNQPQHF. CDR3 bases: TGTGCCAGCAGTTACCTGAACAGGGGGCTTACGTTCAGCAATCAGCCCCAGCATTTT.

Only a few counts were recorded for this clonotype. The V call is TRBV11-1, the J call TRBJ2-2; 7 positions agree with TRBD1. CDR1 and CDR2 from the germline V gene are SGHAT and FQDESV (reference sequence). Trimming at V came to 5 bases and at J to 5 bases, leaving 8 bases not matched to a gene. The CDR3 runs to 15 residues. CDR3 in DNA: TGTGCCAGCAGCCTGACAGGGTTCATAACCGGGGAGCTGTTTTTT. As protein: CASSLTGFITGELFF. The entire variable domain, with the rest obtained from reference TRBV11-1 and TRBJ2-2, is as follows: EAEVAQSPRYKITEKSQAVAFWCDPISGHATLYWYRQILGQGPELLVQFQDESVVDDSQLPKDRFSAERLKGVDSTLKIQPAELGDSAMYLCASSLTGFITGELFFGEGSRLTVL.

This clonotype has a handful of counts. V usage is TRBV6-2 or TRBV6-3 and J usage is TRBJ2-5, with 8 bases matching TRBD2. CDR1 is MNHEY and CDR2 is SVGEGT in the germline V gene. This CDR3 region has 15 residues. V gave up 6 bases and J gave up 5 bases; unmatched junction bases: 11. CDR3 amino acids: CASSENGGALETQYF. The CDR3 bases are TGTGCCAGCAGCGAGAACGGGGGGGCCTTGGAGACCCAGTACTTC.

This clonotype occurred a few times. V usage is TRBV12-3 or TRBV12-4 and J usage is TRBJ1-1; D may be TRBD1 (5 bases). The length of the CDR3 is 15 residues. Trimming shortened V by 8 bases and J by 5 bases, and 21 bases separated the two germline ends. CDR3 DNA: TGTGCCAGCGTCTCGGTTGACAGCTGGAGGACTGAAGCTTTCTTT. Translated: CASVSVDSWRTEAFF.

The gene calls are TRBV11-1 and TRBJ1-1; unclear D gene. The length of the CDR3 is 12 residues. CDR1 is SGHAT and CDR2 is FQDESV in the germline V gene (reference sequence). Trimming shortened V by 4 bases and J by 7 bases, and 10 bases separated the two germline ends. CDR3 bases: TGTGCCAGCAGCTCAGACGGATTTGAAGCTTTCTTT. Protein: CASSSDGFEAFF.

This clonotype was counted ten times or more. The rearrangement links TRBV11-2 to TRBJ2-1; 9 bases map to TRBD1. Germline trimming cut 6 bases from V and 7 bases from J; bases unmatched to any gene: 7. The CDR3 length is 14 residues. Looked up from germline, CDR1 is SGHAT and CDR2 is FQNNGV. The chain's CDR3 is CASRGYRGLNEQFF. The CDR3 coding sequence is TGTGCCAGCAGAGGTTACAGGGGGCTGAATGAGCAGTTCTTC.

The chain carries TRBV5-1 and TRBJ2-1, with a tentative D call TRBD2 (6 bases). The length of the CDR3 is 15 residues. V lost 4 bases, J lost 7 bases, and 18 bases lay in between. Germline V gives CDR1 SGHRS, CDR2 YFSETQ. CDR3 sequence: CASSPSGGLTNEQFF. DNA of the CDR3: TGCGCCAGCAGCCCCTCTGGGGGACTTACAAATGAGCAGTTCTTC. Filled out from reference TRBV5-1 and TRBJ2-1, the complete variable domain reads KAGVTQTPRYLIKTRGQQVTLSCSPISGHRSVSWYQQTPGQGLQFLFEYFSETQRNKGNFPGRFSGRQFSNSRSEMNVSTLELGDSALYLCASSPSGGLTNEQFFGPGTRLTVL.

This clonotype was observed a handful of times. This chain links TRBV14 with TRBJ1-2; D might be TRBD1 (5 bases). V was pared by 3 bases and J by 1 base, with 12 bases between. Germline lookup yields CDR1 SGHDN and CDR2 FVKESK. This CDR3 has 15 residues. CDR3 in DNA: TGTGCCAGCAGCCAGGGGGGACGGAGTAACTATGGCTACACCTTC. This codes for CASSQGGRSNYGYTF.